The next 11 T cell receptor beta chains were all read from a single sample in a study of T-cell reconstitution after alpha-beta-depleted transplantation in children (dated by TCRdb to 2015 to 2016). Receptor libraries were prepared by PCR. The sequencer was an Illumina HiSeq 2500. Molecular barcoding was employed in the preparation of TCR libraries, with unique molecular identifiers being used to normalize TCRbeta repertoire quantification. TCRdb reworked the public reads: Q25 trimming with fastp, MiXCR clone assembly, productive beta chains retained. Each CDR3 protein gets just one entry, which takes the most common genes and DNA from the rows behind it. In this sample the table shows some 250,000 distinct CDR3 sequences, around 13% of which occur a single time. About 2.4% of the sample rests with the top ten. The sample here was PBMCs from the stem cell graft donor, taken from the stem cell graft. These receptor sequences come from a human donor who donated a stem cell graft to a child with acute lymphoblastic leukemia.

This clonotype has at least ten counts. This CDR3 is CASSQEGLTQYF. For the CDR3, the DNA is TGCGCCAGCAGCCAAGAAGGACTCACGCAGTATTTT. The chain has TRBV4-1 and TRBJ2-3; a weak D match, TRBD2 (5 bases). The CDR3 contains 12 residues. V dropped 0 bases and J dropped 9 bases, with 7 bases sitting between them. From germline, CDR1 is MGHRA and CDR2 YSYEKL.

This clonotype was counted between two and nine times. The V call is TRBV11-2, the J call TRBJ2-3; 7 bases agree with TRBD2. This CDR3 is built from 15 residues. CDR1 and CDR2 (germline): SGHAT, FQNNGV. V lost 2 bases to trimming and J lost 4 bases; unmatched junction nucleotides: 6. CDR3 in amino acids: CASSLRGRGADTQYF. The CDR3 bases are TGTGCCAGCAGCTTACGCGGGAGAGGGGCAGATACGCAGTATTTT.

In this sample, this clonotype turned up many times. The V call is TRBV12-3 or TRBV12-4, the J call TRBJ1-5, with D unclear. The length of the CDR3 is 12 residues. The V end lost 2 bases, the J end lost 8 bases, and 7 bases lay between the germline ends. For the CDR3, the DNA is TGTGCCAGCAGTTTAAGGGTGGAGCCCCAGCATTTT. Protein product: CASSLRVEPQHF.

This clonotype was observed at least ten times. This chain connects TRBV10-3 to TRBJ2-5; D is unclear. Germline CDR1 and CDR2: ENHRY and SYGVKD. Trimming cost V 2 bases and J 2 bases, with 9 bases left between them. CDR3 size: 14 residues. DNA of the CDR3: TGTGCCATCAGTGAGGGCAGACAACAAGAGACCCAGTACTTC. Translation: CAISEGRQQETQYF.

This clonotype came up many times. The CDR3 region is CSASRDIRGQPQHF. The CDR3 nucleotides are TGCAGTGCTTCACGGGACATAAGGGGTCAGCCCCAGCATTTT. The chain combines TRBV20-1 with TRBJ1-5; perhaps TRBD1 as D (6 bases). This CDR3 spans 14 amino acids. Trimming pared 5 bases from V and 6 bases from J, leaving 17 bases between. Germline CDR1 DFQATT, CDR2 SNEGSKA (reference sequence).

This clonotype was counted many times. J is TRBJ2-7 and V is TRBV15, with D perhaps TRBD2 (5 bases). Germline loops: CDR1 LNHNV, CDR2 YYDKDF (reference sequence). V was shortened by 2 bases and J by 0 bases, with 11 bases between the two germline ends. The CDR3 is 15 amino acids. The CDR3 spells CATSRRRGNSYEQYF. The CDR3 DNA sequence: TGTGCCACCAGCAGACGACGGGGAAACTCCTACGAGCAGTACTTC.

This clonotype was picked up many times. V is TRBV28 and J is TRBJ2-7, with 11 positions matching TRBD2. This CDR3 spans 13 amino acids. Germline CDR1 MDHEN, CDR2 SYDVKM. With 7 bases clipped from V and 5 bases from J, the junction kept 4 bases outside the gene matches. CDR3: CASTSGRSHEQYF. The CDR3 coding sequence is TGTGCCAGCACTAGCGGGAGGTCTCACGAGCAGTACTTC.

The V call is TRBV7-2, the J call TRBJ2-1, with D perhaps TRBD1 (5 bases). In germline, CDR1 is SGHTA, CDR2 FQGNSA. The CDR3 loop spans 15 amino acids. V lost 5 bases, J lost 3 bases, and 14 bases lay in between. The DNA for the CDR3 is TGTGCCAGCAGCCCCCAGGGTCACAGCTACAATGAGCAGTTCTTC. Amino acids: CASSPQGHSYNEQFF.

This clonotype has at least ten counts. The chain recombines TRBV7-9 with TRBJ2-7; 7 positions agree with TRBD1. The CDR3 spans 14 residues. Germline loops: CDR1 SEHNR, CDR2 FQNEAQ (reference sequence). Trimming at V came to 3 bases and at J to 2 bases, leaving 4 bases not matched to a gene. The DNA for the CDR3 is TGTGCCAGCAGCTTTAGAGGGACAGCCTACGAGCAGTACTTC. Residues: CASSFRGTAYEQYF.

The CDR3 nucleotides read TGTGCCAGCAGCTTAATTACGTCAACCTACGAGCAGTACTTC. Encoded protein: CASSLITSTYEQYF. The chain links TRBV7-9 to TRBJ2-7; D is unresolved. Germline V gene sequence: CDR1 SEHNR, CDR2 FQNEAQ (reference sequence). V was trimmed by 2 bases and J by 2 bases, leaving 10 bases between them. The CDR3 contains 14 residues.

The sample holds many counts of this clonotype. The chain is built from TRBV20-1 and TRBJ2-3, with D maybe TRBD1 (5 bases). Germline V gene sequence: CDR1 DFQATT, CDR2 SNEGSKA (reference sequence). Trimming shortened V by 4 bases and J by 0 bases, and 5 bases separated the two germline ends. This CDR3 has 12 residues. The DNA of the CDR3 is TGCAGTGCTAAGGGGAGCACAGATACGCAGTATTTT. Translating it yields CSAKGSTDTQYF.